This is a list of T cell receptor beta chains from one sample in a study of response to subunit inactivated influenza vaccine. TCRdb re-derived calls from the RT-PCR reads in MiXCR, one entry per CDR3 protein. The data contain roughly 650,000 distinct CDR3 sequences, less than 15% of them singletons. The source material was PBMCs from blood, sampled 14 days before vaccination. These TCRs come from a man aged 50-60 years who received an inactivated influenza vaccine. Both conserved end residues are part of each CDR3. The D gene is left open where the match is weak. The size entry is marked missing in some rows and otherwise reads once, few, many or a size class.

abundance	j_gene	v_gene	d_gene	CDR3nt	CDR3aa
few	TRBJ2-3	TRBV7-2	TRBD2	TGTGCCAGCAGCGACCGCCGGGGGGGTTTGAGAGATACGCAGTATTTT	CASSDRRGGLRDTQYF
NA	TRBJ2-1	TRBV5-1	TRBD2	TGCGCCAGCAGCTCAAAGCGGGACTCCTACAATGAGCAGTTCTTC	CASSSKRDSYNEQFF
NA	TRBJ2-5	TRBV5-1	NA	TGCGCCAGCAGCCCACCCCGTTCGGAGACCCAGTACTTC	CASSPPRSETQYF
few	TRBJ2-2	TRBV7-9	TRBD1	TGTGCCAGCAGCCTTAGCTCCGGGACAGGCACCGGGGAGCTGTTTTTT	CASSLSSGTGTGELFF
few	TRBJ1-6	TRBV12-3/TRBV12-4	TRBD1	TGTGCCAGCGGAACAGGGGGCAATTCACCCCTCCACTTT	CASGTGGNSPLHF
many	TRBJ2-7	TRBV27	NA	TGTGCCAGCACCCCGCGGGACAGAGATACGCCGAGCTCCTACGAGCAGTACTTC	CASTPRDRDTPSSYEQYF
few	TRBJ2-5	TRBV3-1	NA	TGTGCCAGCAGCCAGGGCTTAGTGGGCTCGGAGACCCAGTACTTC	CASSQGLVGSETQYF
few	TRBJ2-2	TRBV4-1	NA	TGCGCCAGCAGCCAAGATCCAGGCGTGGGGGAGCTGTTTTTT	CASSQDPGVGELFF
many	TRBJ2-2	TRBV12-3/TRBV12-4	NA	TGTGCCAGCGGCCATGCGGGGGAGCTGTTTTTT	CASGHAGELFF
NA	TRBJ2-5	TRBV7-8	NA	TGTGCCAGCAGCCCATGGCGGACTCAAGAGACCCAGTACTTC	CASSPWRTQETQYF
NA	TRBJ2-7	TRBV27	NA	TGTGCCAGCAGCAAGACACCGCCGGGGCCCTACGAGCAGTACTTC	CASSKTPPGPYEQYF
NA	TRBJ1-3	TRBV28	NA	TGTGCCAGCAGTTTATTGGCTGGAAACACCATATATTTT	CASSLLAGNTIYF
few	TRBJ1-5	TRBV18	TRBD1	TGTGCCAGCTCGGCACTCCGGGACAGCGTCAATCAGCCCCAGCATTTT	CASSALRDSVNQPQHF
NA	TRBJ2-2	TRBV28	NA	TGTGCCAGCAGTAGCTTTCGGCTGGTGGCCGGGGAGCTGTTTTTT	CASSSFRLVAGELFF
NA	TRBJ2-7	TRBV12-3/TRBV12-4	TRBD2	TGTGCCAGCAGTGGGGGCGGGGGGACCTACGAGCAGTACTTC	CASSGGGGTYEQYF
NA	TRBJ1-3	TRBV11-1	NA	TGTGCCAGCAGAAGTACCGGGACATCTAGGAACGGTGGAAACACCATATATTTT	CASRSTGTSRNGGNTIYF
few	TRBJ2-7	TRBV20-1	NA	TGCAGTGCATCGCCGCCCCAGGCGGTCTTCTACGAGCAGTACTTC	CSASPPQAVFYEQYF
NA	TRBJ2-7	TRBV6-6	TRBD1	TGTGCCGCACAGGGGGCGGTCGAGCAGTACTTC	CAAQGAVEQYF
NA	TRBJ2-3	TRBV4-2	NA	TGTGCCAGCAGCCAAGATGGCTTCACAGATACGCAGTATTTT	CASSQDGFTDTQYF
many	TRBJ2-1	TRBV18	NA	TGTGCCAGCTCACCACGACTCAGTGAGCAGTTCTTC	CASSPRLSEQFF
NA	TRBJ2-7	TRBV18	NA	TGTGCCAGCTCACCCATTCACTACATAACCTACGAGCAGTACTTC	CASSPIHYITYEQYF
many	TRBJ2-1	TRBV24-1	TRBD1	TGTGCCACCAGTGACCCCCCGGGACAGGGTACAGTCGGTGAGCAGTTCTTC	CATSDPPGQGTVGEQFF
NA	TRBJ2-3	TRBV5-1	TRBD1	TGCGCCAGCAGCTTGCAAGGACAGGGCCTGGGAGATACGCGGTATTTT	CASSLQGQGLGDTRYF
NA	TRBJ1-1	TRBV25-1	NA	TGTGCCAGCAGTGGGGTTGGGGGATACACTGAAGCTTTCTTT	CASSGVGGYTEAFF
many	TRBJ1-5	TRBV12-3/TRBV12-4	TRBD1	TGTGCCAGCAGGCCCGACAGGGGTCAAGGAAGCAATCAGCCCCAGCATTTT	CASRPDRGQGSNQPQHF
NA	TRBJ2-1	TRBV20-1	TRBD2	TGCAGTGCTGCCAGACTAGCGGCCTACAATGAGCAGTTCTTC	CSAARLAAYNEQFF
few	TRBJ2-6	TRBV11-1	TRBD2	TGTGCCAGCAGCCCGGGGAGGGCAGGATTCTCTGGGGCCAACGTCCTGACTTTC	CASSPGRAGFSGANVLTF
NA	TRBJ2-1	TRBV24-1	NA	TGTGCCACCAGTGGCCCCGGGACAGAGCAGTTCTTC	CATSGPGTEQFF
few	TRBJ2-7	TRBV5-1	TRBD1	TGCGCCAGCAGCTTGGACCCCGGGACAGCGACCTACGAGCAGTACTTC	CASSLDPGTATYEQYF
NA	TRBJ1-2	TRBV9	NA	TGTGCCAGCAGACTTGGGACTGAAGCTGATGGCTACACCTTC	CASRLGTEADGYTF
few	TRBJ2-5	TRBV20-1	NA	TGCAGTGCTAGCTCCGGGACGGAGACCCAGTACTTC	CSASSGTETQYF
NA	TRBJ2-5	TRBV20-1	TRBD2	TGCAGGGCTCTAGCGGGGGGCCAAGAGACCCAGTACTTC	CRALAGGQETQYF
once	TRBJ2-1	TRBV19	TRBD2	TGTGCCTCCAAAAGGGGCGGGAGCTACAATGAGCAGTTCTTC	CASKRGGSYNEQFF
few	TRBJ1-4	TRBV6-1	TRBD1	TGTGCCAGCAGGGACAGGACAACTAATGAAAAACTGTTTTTT	CASRDRTTNEKLFF
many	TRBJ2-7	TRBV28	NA	TGTGCCAGCAGACACTGGACGGATTCCTACGAGCAGTACTTC	CASRHWTDSYEQYF
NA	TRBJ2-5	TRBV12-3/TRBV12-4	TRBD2	TGTGCCAGCAGTCCTACCGGACTAGTTCGGGGGACCCAGTACTTC	CASSPTGLVRGTQYF
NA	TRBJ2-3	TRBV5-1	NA	TGCGCCAGCAGCCGGGGGGCGGGAGCCGATAGCACAGATACGCAGTATTTT	CASSRGAGADSTDTQYF